This T cell receptor (beta chain) was recorded in a study of CD8 T cells in Susac syndrome. Study-level background: Sequenced Susac syndrome patients included more than five with clinically active disease and roughly eight in remission.

TEMRA cells were enriched by FACS, and CD4+ and CD8+ T cells were negatively isolated. Random hexamers were used to reverse transcribe roughly 0.5 to 1 ug of RNA. Multiplex immunoSEQ PCR targeted 54 Vbeta and 13 Jbeta TCR beta segments. Each CDR3 protein gets one entry after TCRdb re-called the immunoSEQ multiplex PCR reads with MiXCR. The data show about 190,000 distinct CDR3 sequences, approximately 95% seen once. The CDR3 spans 14 residues. Germline V gives CDR1 MGHRA, CDR2 YSYEKL. With V trimmed by 4 bases and J by 4 bases, 4 bases remained unmatched. V usage is TRBV4-1 and J usage is TRBJ2-1; 7 bases agree with TRBD2. Sequencing input: CD8+ T cells from PBMCs. The source of this sequence is a human donor with Susac syndrome. This chain's CDR3 is CASSRAGGYNEQFF. The CDR3 DNA reads TGCGCCAGCAGCCGCGCCGGGGGGTACAATGAGCAGTTCTTC.